One sample yielded the 9 T cell receptor beta chains listed below, sequenced in a study of blood T cell repertoires in COVID-19. Libraries were prepared by immunoSEQ multiplex PCR; TCRdb keeps only in-frame clonotypes and omits some of them. Of about 330,000 clones listed, roughly nine tenths are singletons. The specimen was PBMCs or T cells enriched from blood (not recorded which). Receptor source: a woman under 40 who had recovered from COVID-19.

This clone came up once. The CDR3 DNA follows: TGTGCCAGCTCACCCCTCGGACTAGCCCCTATAGCCAAAAACATTCAGTACTTC. Translating it yields CASSPLGLAPIAKNIQYF. The V and J genes are TRBV18 and TRBJ2-4; 8 bases are a match to TRBD2. The germline CDR1 and CDR2 sequences are KGHSH and LQKENI. J gave up 0 bases and V 3 bases, and 10 bases lay outside the gene matches. This CDR3 is built from 18 residues.

The chain couples TRBV11-1 to TRBJ2-7; weak D call: TRBD1 (6 bases). This CDR3 has 14 residues. Looked up from germline, CDR1 is SGHAT and CDR2 is FQDESV (reference sequence). Trimming pared 2 bases from V and 6 bases from J, leaving 14 bases between. The CDR3, as DNA: TGTGCCAGCAGCTTAAAAACACAGGGTGGCGAGCAGTACTTC. Translating it yields CASSLKTQGGEQYF.

The chain combines TRBV6-2 or TRBV6-3 with TRBJ2-6; D may be TRBD2 (6 bases). The V and J ends lost 3 bases and 0 bases respectively, with 21 bases between them. The CDR3 covers 20 residues. Germline assignment: CDR1 MNHEY and CDR2 SVGEGT. CDR3 nucleotides: TGTGCCAGCAGTTATGGAGCGGCACGCGGGAAATACTCTGGGGCCAACGTCCTGACTTTC. Protein sequence: CASSYGAARGKYSGANVLTF.

Only a few counts were recorded for this clone. This chain uses TRBV11-2 with TRBJ1-2; D remains unclear. This CDR3 spans 14 amino acids. The germline gives CDR1 SGHAT, CDR2 FQNNGV. V lost 5 bases and J lost 6, with 16 bases in between. Here the CDR3 DNA reads TGTGCCAGCAGCCCTTCCGGTACGAAGAATGGCTACACCTTC. Translated, it gives CASSPSGTKNGYTF.

The CDR3 DNA reads as TGTGCCAGCAGTGAATCAGGGTCTGGAAACATTCAGTACTTC. Its translation: CASSESGSGNIQYF. This chain links TRBV25-1 with TRBJ2-4; possible D gene TRBD1, 5 bases. This CDR3 has 14 residues. The V end lost 1 base, the J end lost 6 bases, and 10 bases lay between the germline ends. Per germline, CDR1 MGHDK and CDR2 SYGVNS.

This clone was seen only once. This CDR3 is CASSTSSGGAYEQYF. Written as DNA, the CDR3 is TGTGCCAGTAGTACTTCTAGCGGGGGAGCCTACGAGCAGTACTTC. The chain employs TRBV19 and TRBJ2-7; 10 bases fit TRBD2. Germline CDR1 and CDR2: LNHDA and SQIVND (reference sequence). The CDR3 sequence is 15 residues long. With V trimmed by 4 bases and J by 2 bases, 5 bases remained unmatched.

The chain couples TRBV3-1 (or the pseudogene TRBV3-2) to TRBJ1-2; D uncertain. V was shortened by 0 bases and J by 7 bases, with 12 bases between the two germline ends. The CDR3 runs 14 residues. In germline, CDR1 is LGHDT, CDR2 YNNKEL (reference sequence). CDR3 DNA: TGTGCCAGCAGCCAAGACCCAGCGTCGGGTGGCTACACCTTC. It is translated as CASSQDPASGGYTF.

The chain couples TRBV7-9 to TRBJ1-4; 11 bases line up with TRBD1. This CDR3 region has 13 residues. CDR1 is SEHNR and CDR2 is FQNEAQ in the germline V gene (reference sequence). V lost 9 bases, J lost 7 bases, and 4 bases stayed unmatched. CDR3 coding DNA: TGTGCCAGGGTGGGGACAGGGGGTGAAAAACTGTTTTTT. This sequence encodes CARVGTGGEKLFF. The full variable domain, rest sourced from reference TRBV7-9 and TRBJ1-4, is DTGVSQNPRHKITKRGQNVTFRCDPISEHNRLYWYRQTLGQGPEFLTYFQNEAQLEKSRLLSDRFSAERPKGSFSTLEIQRTEQGDSAMYLCARVGTGGEKLFFGSGTQLSVL.

This clone was seen more than once but under ten times. The chain links TRBV19 to TRBJ1-2; 10 nucleotides agree with TRBD1. The J segment lost 5 bases and the V segment lost 5 bases, leaving 5 bases of the junction unmatched. This CDR3 is 14 amino acids long. CDR1 is LNHDA, CDR2 SQIVND, per germline (reference sequence). CDR3 sequence: CASSSGTGDYGYTF. In DNA form, the CDR3 reads TGTGCCAGTAGTTCAGGGACAGGGGATTATGGCTACACCTTC. Drawing the rest from reference TRBV19 and TRBJ1-2, the complete variable domain is DGGITQSPKYLFRKEGQNVTLSCEQNLNHDAMYWYRQDPGQGLRLIYYSQIVNDFQKGDIAEGYSVSREKKESFPLTVTSAQKNPTAFYLCASSSGTGDYGYTFGSGTRLTVV.